The present TCR beta chain was sequenced within a study of Tregs in tolerant kidney transplant recipients. Study information: Sorting of CD4+CD25+CD127- cells followed approximately three-day belatacept mixed lymphocyte reactions, sometimes with roughly 5-day graft donor restimulation. Sorting used antibodies to exclude donor cells.

This CDR3 has 14 residues. Study-wide findings and caveats: Validation in larger populations is needed because few patients were studied. Activated donor B cell expansion appeared to reveal the most relevant donor-specific TCRbeta repertoire.

Profiling relied on immunoSEQ multiplex PCR, and the TCRdb table lists in-frame clones only, not all of them. The table shows around 30,000 clones, with 65% to 85% occurring only once. About this clone: Its antigen is not identified.

The clonotype comes from a human donor in good health. The chain links TRBV21-1 to TRBJ2-5; the table names TRBD2, a call not compared with the DNA. TRBV21-1 is a known pseudogene. Sequencing used Tregs from blood cultured with allogeneic cells. The CDR3 protein is CASKLAGVQETQYF. CDR3 sequence (DNA): TGTGCCAGCAAACTAGCGGGGGTCCAAGAGACCCAGTACTTC.